These 14 T cell receptor beta chains share one sample of origin, sequenced in a study of blood T cell repertoires in COVID-19. TCRdb keeps only in-frame clones here, not all; method: immunoSEQ multiplex PCR. This sample yields under 200,000 clones, of which around two thirds are seen a single time; about 3% belongs to the top ten. The sequenced sample consisted of peripheral blood. The receptors were gathered from a woman aged 80 or over with acute or convalescent COVID-19.

J is TRBJ2-3 and V is TRBV7-3, with TRBD2 matching over 7 bases. This CDR3 has 14 amino acids. The junction had 8 bases not matched to a gene; V was cut back by 5 bases and J by 6 bases. CDR1 is SGHTA and CDR2 is FQGTGA in the germline V gene. CDR3 residues: CASSPSGLLDTQYF. The CDR3 nucleotides read TGTGCCAGCAGCCCCTCGGGACTATTGGATACGCAGTATTTT.

This chain joins TRBV11-2 and TRBJ2-1; 9 bases fit TRBD2. Looked up from germline, CDR1 is SGHAT and CDR2 is FQNNGV. CDR3 length: 15 amino acids. Trimming at V came to 5 bases and at J to 7 bases, leaving 9 bases not matched to a gene. The chain's CDR3 is CASSPVLAGLNEQFF. The DNA for the CDR3 is TGTGCCAGCAGCCCGGTTCTAGCGGGATTGAATGAGCAGTTCTTC.

The J gene is TRBJ2-3, the V gene TRBV6-5; 9 nucleotides line up with TRBD2. V lost 7 bases to trimming and J lost 2 bases; unmatched junction nucleotides: 4. The CDR3 is 14 residues long. Germline CDR1 reads MNHEY; CDR2 reads SVGAGI. CDR3 nucleotide sequence: TGTGCCAGCAAATTAGCGGGAGACACAGATACGCAGTATTTT. Translated, it gives CASKLAGDTDTQYF.

The rearrangement joins TRBV3-1 (or the pseudogene TRBV3-2) to TRBJ2-2; weak D call: TRBD2 (5 bases). The germline gives CDR1 LGHDT, CDR2 YNNKEL (reference sequence). Trimming took off 0 bases at V and 5 bases at J, with 19 bases between the two ends. The CDR3 totals 18 residues. This CDR3 reads CASSQDWALGLGTGELFF. Here the CDR3 DNA reads TGTGCCAGCAGCCAAGATTGGGCACTAGGTCTAGGGACCGGGGAGCTGTTTTTT.

The J gene is TRBJ1-1, the V gene TRBV19, with TRBD1 matching over 7 bases. CDR1 and CDR2 (germline): LNHDA, SQIVND (reference sequence). This CDR3 is built from 16 residues. With V trimmed by 3 bases and J by 0 bases, 7 bases remained unmatched. CDR3 residues: CASSIGQVTLNTEAFF. The CDR3 region has the DNA TGTGCCAGTAGTATCGGACAGGTGACACTGAACACTGAAGCTTTCTTT.

The rearrangement joins TRBV30 to TRBJ1-2; D is unresolved. Germline CDR1 GTSNPN, CDR2 SVGIG (reference sequence). The CDR3 is 12 amino acids. V lost 2 bases, J lost 6 bases, and 10 bases lay in between. The CDR3 nucleotides are TGTGCCTGGAGTACGAGACACCATGGCTACACCTTC. Translated, it gives CAWSTRHHGYTF.

V and J are TRBV29-1 and TRBJ1-1; 9 bases agree with TRBD1. This CDR3 region has 12 residues. The V gene's germline CDR1 is SQVTM and CDR2 ANQGSEA. J lost 4 bases, V lost 8 bases, and 5 bases had no gene match. The CDR3 DNA is TGCAGCTTACAGGGGGCTGGCACTGAAGCTTTCTTT. Protein: CSLQGAGTEAFF.

This sequence joins TRBV5-1 and TRBJ2-7; 7 bases are a match to TRBD1. Germline CDR1 and CDR2: SGHRS and YFSETQ. With 3 bases clipped from V and 6 bases from J, the junction kept 12 bases outside the gene matches. CDR3 size: 15 residues. The CDR3 DNA follows: TGCGCCAGCAGCTCTGGGACAGAGGGTTCCCTCGAGCAGTACTTC. It specifies CASSSGTEGSLEQYF.

J is TRBJ2-3 and V is TRBV11-3; the D is unclear. Germline V gene data show CDR1 as SGHNT and CDR2 as YENEEA. V shed 5 bases and J shed 1 base, with 7 bases lying between them. The CDR3 is 13 residues long. The CDR3 loop is CASSQTGTDTQYF. In DNA form, the CDR3 reads TGTGCCAGCAGCCAGACTGGCACAGATACGCAGTATTTT.

This chain uses TRBV4-2 with TRBJ1-2; possible D gene TRBD1, 6 bases. The V and J ends lost 6 bases and 6 bases respectively, with 14 bases between them. This CDR3 contains 13 residues. CDR1 and CDR2 from the germline V gene are LGHNA and YNFKEQ. The CDR3 coding sequence is TGTGCCAGCAGTCGGACAGCAGTGGATGGCTACACCTTC. Encoded protein: CASSRTAVDGYTF.

V gene TRBV19 combines with J gene TRBJ2-2, with 9 bases aligning to TRBD1. Germline CDR1 reads LNHDA; CDR2 reads SQIVND (reference sequence). The CDR3 spans 17 residues. Germline trimming cut 6 bases from V and 4 bases from J; bases unmatched to any gene: 12. DNA of the CDR3: TGTGCCAGTAGCAATCCGGGCGGGACAGGGTTCACCGGGGAGCTGTTTTTT. Its protein is CASSNPGGTGFTGELFF.

This chain joins TRBV5-5 and TRBJ1-2; D remains unclear. Germline V gene data show CDR1 as SGHKS and CDR2 as YYEKEE (reference sequence). The V end lost 0 bases, the J end lost 0 bases, and 12 bases lay between the germline ends. The CDR3 sequence is 16 residues long. This chain's CDR3 is CASSLARGSPNYGYTF. The CDR3 DNA sequence: TGTGCCAGCAGCTTGGCCCGAGGGTCACCTAACTATGGCTACACCTTC.

J is TRBJ1-1 and V is TRBV15; TRBD1 matches at 11 bases. V shed 0 bases, J shed 0 bases, and the junction held 3 bases outside the gene matches. Germline-derived CDR1 and CDR2 are LNHNV and YYDKDF (reference sequence). CDR3 length: 17 residues. The CDR3 DNA is TGTGCCACCAGCAGAGATGGGACAGGGGGGATGAACACTGAAGCTTTCTTT. This encodes CATSRDGTGGMNTEAFF.

The genes are TRBV6-5 and TRBJ1-1, with D possibly being TRBD1 (6 bases). CDR1 and CDR2 (germline): MNHEY, SVGAGI. The CDR3 covers 16 residues. The germline V and J ends were trimmed by 0 bases and 4 bases, with 15 bases remaining between them. The CDR3 DNA follows: TGTGCCAGCAGTTACTCGATCGCGGGGGCTGGCACTGAAGCTTTCTTT. This translates into CASSYSIAGAGTEAFF.